Below are 4 T cell receptor beta chains sequenced from a single sample in a study of shared clonotypes between healthy human individuals. The repertoire was sequenced with immunoSEQ multiplex PCR; TCRdb's copy has only in-frame clones and lacks some. The sample has 2 million to 2.5 million clones, roughly 95% seen once. Sequencing used naive CD4+ T cells sorted from blood. Indicated subset: CD45RA+ positively selected. These receptors all stem from a man aged 18 to 29 in good health.

V and J are TRBV9 and TRBJ2-5; 7 bases fit TRBD2. The CDR3 has 18 amino acids. With V trimmed by 3 bases and J by 5 bases, 19 bases remained unmatched. Germline values: CDR1 SGDLS, CDR2 YYNGEE. The CDR3 nucleotides are TGTGCCAGCAGCGCCCGATATCACAGCGGGGAGTTTAGGGAGACCCAGTACTTC. Translated: CASSARYHSGEFRETQYF.

The chain employs TRBV10-3 and TRBJ2-3; D unresolved. Trimming took off 3 bases at V and 4 bases at J, with 8 bases between the two ends. The germline V gene has CDR1 ENHRY and CDR2 SYGVKD. The CDR3 runs 13 residues. CDR3 protein: CAISDGYPDTQYF. The CDR3 DNA reads TGTGCCATCAGTGATGGCTACCCAGATACGCAGTATTTT.

The chain combines TRBV13 with TRBJ2-7; D perhaps matches TRBD2 (5 bases). From germline, CDR1 is PRHDT and CDR2 FYEKMQ (reference sequence). The CDR3 has 14 residues. Trimming stripped 2 bases from V and 2 bases from J, with 10 bases between. The CDR3 loop reads CASSLRRVPYEQYF. In nucleotides, the CDR3 is TGTGCCAGCAGCTTAAGGCGGGTGCCCTACGAGCAGTACTTC.

In this sample, this clone turned up once. The chain links TRBV30 to TRBJ2-7; D uncertain. Germline assignment: CDR1 GTSNPN and CDR2 SVGIG (reference sequence). This CDR3 has 10 amino acids. The germline V and J ends were trimmed by 5 bases and 6 bases, with 8 bases remaining between them. CDR3 DNA: TGTGCCTGGGAGTCAGGCGAGCAGTACTTC. Translating gives CAWESGEQYF.